A single sample is the source of the 11 T cell receptor beta chains below, sequenced in a study of tissue T cells after allogeneic stem cell transplantation. Sequencing was performed with immunoSEQ multiplex PCR; in TCRdb, only in-frame clones are kept and a portion is missing. Of under 25,000 clones listed, 55% to 80% are singletons. What was sequenced was spleen. Receptors were obtained from a female BALB/c mouse in good health. Strain MHC haplotype: H2-d.

This clone has a single count. Each gene name is a mouse one. The read comes to an end 1 residue before the CDR3 does, leaving the germline J gene to fill in the end. This sequence joins TRBV24 and TRBJ2-7; tentatively, D is TRBD1 (5 bases). The CDR3 has 16 amino acids. Germline V gene lookup returns CDR1 KGHTA and CDR2 FRNEEI. The V end was cut by 0 bases, the J end by 3 bases, with 15 bases between. The CDR3 reads CASSLYNGQKIYEQYF. CDR3 DNA, as far as it was read: TGTGCCAGCAGTCTGTATAATGGACAAAAAATCTATGAACAGTAC.

Concerning this clone itself: These gene names are mouse names. The missing CDR3 end, 1 residue past where the read stops, is filled in from the germline J gene. The V and J genes are TRBV17 and TRBJ2-3, with D possibly being TRBD2 (7 bases). V lost 2 bases to trimming and J lost 0 bases, with 9 bases between them. The germline V gene encodes CDR1 MNHDT and CDR2 YYDKIL. The CDR3 runs 15 residues. The part of the CDR3 DNA that was read is TGTGCTAGCAGTAGATGGGGGGCTAGTGCAGAAACGCTGTAT. It yields the protein CASSRWGASAETLY. The full CDR3 protein is CASSRWGASAETLYF.

As concerns this clone: Mouse germline and gene names are used. Read data end 1 residue before the CDR3 end; the end is taken from the germline J gene. The V call is TRBV14, the J call TRBJ1-4; D is perhaps TRBD1 (5 bases). Germline V CDR1 and CDR2: SGHDT, FRDEAV. The CDR3 is 14 residues long. The germline V and J ends were trimmed by 3 bases and 0 bases, with 6 bases remaining between them. The covered CDR3 bases are TGTGCCAGCAGTTCGACAGTTTCCAACGAAAGATTATTT. Its translation is CASSSTVSNERLF. The CDR3 in its entirety is CASSSTVSNERLFF.

Concerning this clone: Gene names follow the mouse nomenclature. The observed sequence ends 1 residue before the CDR3 terminus, with the missing tail filled in from the germline J gene. The chain is built from TRBV13-2 and TRBJ1-1, with 9 positions matching TRBD1. Germline values: CDR1 NNHNN, CDR2 SYGAGS (reference sequence). This CDR3 has 15 residues. V gave up 3 bases and J gave up 4 bases; unmatched junction bases: 7. CDR3 residues: CASGAVDRGSTEVFF. The CDR3 bases that were read are TGTGCCAGCGGTGCCGTAGACAGGGGGAGCACAGAAGTCTTC.

A note on this clone: The gene symbols are mouse symbols. Read coverage stops 1 residue before the CDR3 terminus; the germline J gene supplies the remainder. V and J are TRBV19 and TRBJ1-1, with 7 bases identical to TRBD1. With 5 bases clipped from V and 1 base from J, the junction kept 5 bases outside the gene matches. This CDR3 is built from 14 residues. Germline-derived CDR1 and CDR2 are FNHDT and SITEND (reference sequence). The CDR3 here is CASRPGTENTEVFF. The DNA read from the CDR3 is TGTGCCAGCAGGCCCGGGACAGAAAACACAGAAGTCTTC.

A note on this clone: The listed genes are named as in mouse. Read sequence stops 1 residue before the CDR3 end, and the germline J gene provides the missing end. The gene calls are TRBV5 and TRBJ2-1; 10 bases map to TRBD2. Germline CDR1 is LGHNA and CDR2 is YNLKQL (reference sequence). The length of the CDR3 is 14 residues. V shed 4 bases and J 7 bases; nucleotides not matched to a gene: 4. CDR3 bases read: TGTGCCAGCAGCCCCGACTGGGGGGCGGCTGAGCAGTTC. Translation gives CASSPDWGAAEQF. The CDR3 reads in full as CASSPDWGAAEQFF.

Worth noting for this clone: Gene names refer to mouse genes. The observed sequence ends 1 residue before the CDR3 terminus, with the missing tail filled in from the germline J gene. This specimen includes other DNA sequences encoding the same CDR3. The rearrangement joins TRBV2 to TRBJ1-2; D is ambiguous. Trimming removed 3 bases from V and 4 bases from J, with 6 bases in between. Germline CDR1 is LGHNA and CDR2 is YSYQKL. The CDR3 sequence is 12 residues long. The CDR3 loop reads CASSQGGSDYTF. The CDR3 bases that were read are TGTGCCAGCAGCCAGGGTGGCTCCGACTACACC.

As to this clone: Gene names are mouse gene names. The sequenced fragment ends 1 residue before the CDR3 boundary, so the rest is inferred from the germline J gene. The V and J genes are TRBV16 and TRBJ2-5, with 9 bases identical to TRBD2. CDR1 is SGHSA, CDR2 FRNQAP, per germline. The CDR3 has 16 residues. The junction had 2 bases not matched to a gene; V was cut back by 1 base and J by 0 bases. Partial CDR3 DNA: TGTGCAAGCAGCTTAGTCTGGGGGGGTAACCAAGACACCCAGTAC. Amino acids: CASSLVWGGNQDTQY. The whole CDR3 protein reads CASSLVWGGNQDTQYF.

Of note for this clone: Gene and germline names: mouse. Other DNA sequences in the same sample also yield this CDR3. CDR3 amino acids: CASGGNNERLFF. The covered CDR3 bases are TGTGCCAGCGGTGGGAACAACGAAAGATTATTT. The chain links TRBV13-2 to TRBJ1-4; D remains unclear. The read terminates 1 residue before the CDR3 end, so the remaining end is supplied by the germline J gene. V lost 3 bases and J lost 4, with 4 bases in between. The CDR3 has 12 residues. Germline CDR1 NNHNN, CDR2 SYGAGS (reference sequence).

With regard to this clone: Gene labels here are mouse ones. Read data end 1 residue before the CDR3 end; the end is taken from the germline J gene. The chain joins TRBV5 to TRBJ1-6; D call uncertain. TRBJ1-6 qualifies as an ORF whose function is uncertain. Trimming stripped 5 bases from V and 0 bases from J, with 5 bases between. The germline CDR1 and CDR2 sequences are LGHNA and YNLKQL (reference sequence). The CDR3 extends over 14 amino acids. The CDR3 is CASSRDSYNSPLYF. CDR3 DNA, as far as it was read: TGTGCCAGCAGCAGGGATTCCTATAATTCGCCCCTCTAC.

Concerning this clone: Mouse germline and gene names are used. The read ends 1 residue early relative to the CDR3; the germline J gene fills the gap. The chain recombines TRBV13-1 with TRBJ2-5; TRBD2 agrees at 10 bases. J was trimmed by 3 bases and V by 0 bases; bases with no gene match: 1. Germline V CDR1 and CDR2: NSHNY, SYGAGN. There are 15 residues in the CDR3. Partial CDR3 DNA: TGTGCCAGCAGTGATGTGACTGGGGGGCAAGACACCCAGTAC. Its translation is CASSDVTGGQDTQY. The whole CDR3 sequence reads CASSDVTGGQDTQYF.